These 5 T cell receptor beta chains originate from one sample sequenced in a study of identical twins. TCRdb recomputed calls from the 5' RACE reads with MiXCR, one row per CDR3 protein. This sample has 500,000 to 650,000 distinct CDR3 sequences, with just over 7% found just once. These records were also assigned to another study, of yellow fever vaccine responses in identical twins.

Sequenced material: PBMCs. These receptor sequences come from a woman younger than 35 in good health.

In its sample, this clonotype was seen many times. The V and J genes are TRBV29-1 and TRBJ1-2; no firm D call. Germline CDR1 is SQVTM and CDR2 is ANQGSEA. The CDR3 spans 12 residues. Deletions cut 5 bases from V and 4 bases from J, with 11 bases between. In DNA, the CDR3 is TGCAGCGTTCATCACGGGAGCTATGGCTACACCTTC. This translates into CSVHHGSYGYTF.

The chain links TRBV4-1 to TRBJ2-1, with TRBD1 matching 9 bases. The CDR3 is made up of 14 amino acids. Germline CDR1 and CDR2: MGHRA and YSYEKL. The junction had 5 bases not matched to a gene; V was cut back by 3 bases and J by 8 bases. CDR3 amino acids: CASSQGTGLDEQFF. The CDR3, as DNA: TGCGCCAGCAGCCAGGGGACAGGGCTCGATGAGCAGTTCTTC.

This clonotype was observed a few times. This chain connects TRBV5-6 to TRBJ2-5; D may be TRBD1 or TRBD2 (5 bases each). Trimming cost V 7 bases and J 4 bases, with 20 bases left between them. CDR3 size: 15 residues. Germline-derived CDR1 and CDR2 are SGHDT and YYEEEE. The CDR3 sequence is CASSGAEAPPETQYF. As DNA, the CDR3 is TGTGCCAGCTCCGGGGCAGAAGCGCCGCCAGAGACCCAGTACTTC. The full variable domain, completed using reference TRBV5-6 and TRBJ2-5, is DAGVTQSPTHLIKTRGQQVTLRCSPKSGHDTVSWYQQALGQGPQFIFQYYEEEERQRGNFPDRFSGHQFPNYSSELNVNALLLGDSALYLCASSGAEAPPETQYFGPGTRLLVL.

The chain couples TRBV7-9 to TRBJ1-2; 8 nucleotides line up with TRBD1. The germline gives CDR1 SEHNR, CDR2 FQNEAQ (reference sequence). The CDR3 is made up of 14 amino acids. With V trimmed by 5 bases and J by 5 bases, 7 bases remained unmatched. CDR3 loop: CASSQAGGSYGYTF. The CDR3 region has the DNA TGTGCCAGCAGCCAGGCAGGGGGCTCGTATGGCTACACCTTC.

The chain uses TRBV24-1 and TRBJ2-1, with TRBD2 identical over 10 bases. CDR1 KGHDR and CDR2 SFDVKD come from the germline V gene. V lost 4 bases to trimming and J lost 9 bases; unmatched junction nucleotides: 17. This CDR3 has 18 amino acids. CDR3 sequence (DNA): TGTGCCACCAGTGACCCCCATAGGGTAGCGGGAGGAATAAGTGAGCAGTTCTTC. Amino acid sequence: CATSDPHRVAGGISEQFF.